The next 9 T cell receptor beta chains were all read from a single sample in a study of human T cells and chemical hapten exposure. Time point described: pre-sensitization, week 0. Treatment meaning: therapeutic diphenylcyclopropenone sensitization with weekly scalp DPC. MiXCR, applied by TCRdb to the RACE reads, yields one record per CDR3 protein. This sample has about 350,000 distinct CDR3 sequences, with 5.5% found just once. Specimen: whole blood, collected in connection with sensitization to the hapten diphenylcyclopropenone (DPC). These TCRs come from a young woman with alopecia areata. Some clones in this sample may be carry-over from other donors' samples.

The chain joins TRBV12-3 or TRBV12-4 to TRBJ1-1; TRBD1 aligns across 10 bases. The trim removed 5 bases at V and 6 bases at J, leaving 3 bases unmatched. This CDR3 comprises 13 residues. The chain's CDR3 is CASSPGTGAEAFF. CDR3 in DNA: TGTGCCAGCAGTCCCGGGACAGGGGCTGAAGCTTTCTTT.

This clonotype occurred a few times. The DNA is omitted, as the CDR3 cannot be located on it reliably, and the CDR3 follows TCRdb's listing. The genes are TRBV21-1 and TRBJ1-1. TRBV21-1 is assigned pseudogene status. The CDR3 has 17 amino acids, counting both end residues. CDR3 sequence reads: CASSKEGVGSGNTEAFF.

This clonotype was counted at least ten times. The chain is built from TRBV4-3 and TRBJ1-4; a possible D gene is TRBD1 (5 bases). Trimming pared 4 bases from V and 6 bases from J, leaving 9 bases between. Germline V gene lookup returns CDR1 LGHNA and CDR2 YSLEER. The CDR3 length is 13 residues. The CDR3 sequence: CASSPRGDEKLFF. The CDR3 DNA sequence: TGCGCCAGCAGCCCGCGGGGGGATGAAAAACTGTTTTTT.

Many counts were recorded for this clonotype. The V and J genes are TRBV7-2 and TRBJ1-6; TRBD1 is a possible D gene (6 bases). Germline V gene lookup returns CDR1 SGHTA and CDR2 FQGNSA. The CDR3 consists of 15 residues. The V end lost 2 bases, the J end lost 7 bases, and 12 bases lay between the germline ends. As DNA, the CDR3 is TGTGCCAGCAGCTTATTTGGCGACAGGAATTCACCCCTCCACTTT. It encodes CASSLFGDRNSPLHF.

In its sample, this clonotype was seen a few times. The rearrangement joins TRBV6-5 to TRBJ1-6, with unresolved D. V was clipped by 2 bases and J by 10 bases, with 6 bases between them. This CDR3 contains 12 residues. Germline V gene lookup returns CDR1 MNHEY and CDR2 SVGAGI. CDR3 amino acids: CASSYEGSPLHF. Here the CDR3 DNA reads TGTGCCAGCAGTTACGAAGGCTCACCCCTCCACTTT.

V usage is TRBV25-1 and J usage is TRBJ2-5; D perhaps matches TRBD1 (5 bases). Trimming took 4 bases from V and 4 from J, leaving 10 bases between them. The CDR3 length is 13 residues. Germline values: CDR1 MGHDK, CDR2 SYGVNS. The CDR3 DNA is TGTGCCAGCAGTGGGCAGGGTGTAGAGACCCAGTACTTC. This encodes CASSGQGVETQYF.

The V gene is TRBV7-2, the J gene TRBJ1-6, with no clear D. The germline CDR1 and CDR2 sequences are SGHTA and FQGNSA. The CDR3 is made up of 14 amino acids. Trimming removed 3 bases from V and 8 bases from J, with 11 bases in between. CDR3 loop: CASSFNTYYSPLHF. DNA of the CDR3: TGTGCCAGCAGCTTTAACACCTACTATTCACCCCTCCACTTT.

This chain joins TRBV9 and TRBJ2-1, with D perhaps being TRBD1 or TRBD2 (5 bases each). There are 15 residues in the CDR3. The V gene's germline CDR1 is SGDLS and CDR2 YYNGEE. The ends were cut back, 4 bases at V and 7 bases at J, with 18 bases in the middle. CDR3 coding DNA: TGTGCCAGCAGCCCACGCCCCGGGACCTTAAATGAGCAGTTCTTC. Translation gives CASSPRPGTLNEQFF.

This clonotype turned up a few times. The J gene is TRBJ1-1, the V gene TRBV13, with D possibly TRBD1 on 6 matching bases. The CDR3 length is 16 residues. V lost 0 bases and J 6 bases, leaving 17 bases between the germline ends. CDR1 is PRHDT, CDR2 FYEKMQ, per germline (reference sequence). In DNA, the CDR3 is TGTGCCAGCAGCTTAGGCTTATCTCAGGGGTCCGCTGAAGCTTTCTTT. Residues: CASSLGLSQGSAEAFF.